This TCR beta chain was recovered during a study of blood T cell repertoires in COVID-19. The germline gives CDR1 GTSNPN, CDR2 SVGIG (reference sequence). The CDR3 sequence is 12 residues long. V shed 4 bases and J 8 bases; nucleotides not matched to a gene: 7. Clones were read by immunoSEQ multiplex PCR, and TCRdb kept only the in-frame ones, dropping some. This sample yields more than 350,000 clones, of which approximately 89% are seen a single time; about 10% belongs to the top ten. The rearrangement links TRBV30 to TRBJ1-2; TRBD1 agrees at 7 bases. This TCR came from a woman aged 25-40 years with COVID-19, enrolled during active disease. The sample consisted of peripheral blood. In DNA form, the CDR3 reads TGTGCCTGGATTCACAGGACAGGCGGCTACACCTTC. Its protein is CAWIHRTGGYTF.